The 3 T cell receptor beta chains listed next were all sequenced from one sample in a study of blood T cell repertoires in COVID-19. Measured with immunoSEQ multiplex PCR; TCRdb has only the in-frame clones, and not every one. The sample has about 150,000 clones, around 80% seen once. Sequenced sample: peripheral blood. The receptors were sampled from a man between 60 and 75 years old with active or convalescent COVID-19.

The rearrangement links TRBV28 to TRBJ2-1, with 9 bases fitting TRBD1. The CDR3 loop spans 16 amino acids. Germline V gene data show CDR1 as MDHEN and CDR2 as SYDVKM. J gave up 7 bases and V 4 bases, and 11 bases lay outside the gene matches. The CDR3 region is CASSSSPGTGLNEQFF. The DNA of the CDR3 is TGTGCCAGCAGTTCCTCTCCCGGGACAGGGCTTAATGAGCAGTTCTTC.

The genes are TRBV7-9 and TRBJ2-7, with 9 bases lining up with TRBD2. Germline V lookup: CDR1 SEHNR, CDR2 FQNEAQ (reference sequence). Germline trimming cut 4 bases from V and 7 bases from J; bases unmatched to any gene: 11. CDR3 length: 15 residues. In nucleotides, the CDR3 is TGTGCCAGCAGCTCTCCCGTAGGGCTAGCGGGAGAGCAGTACTTC. Encoded protein: CASSSPVGLAGEQYF.

This chain joins TRBV7-6 and TRBJ2-2, with 7 bases identical to TRBD1. Germline trimming cut 3 bases from V and 5 bases from J; bases unmatched to any gene: 9. The CDR3 length is 16 residues. CDR1 and CDR2 (germline): SGHVS, FNYEAQ. The CDR3 DNA reads TGTGCCAGCAGCTTGCCGAGACAGGGTTCTACCGGGGAGCTGTTTTTT. Its protein is CASSLPRQGSTGELFF.